This T cell receptor beta chain appears in the sequencing data of a study of T-cell memory formation after mild COVID-19. After 5'RACE with constant-segment primers, TCR alpha and TCR beta cDNA libraries carrying sample barcodes and UMIs were obtained. Via MiXCR, TCRdb re-called the 5' RACE reads, giving one row per CDR3 protein. The profile shows around 510,000 distinct CDR3 sequences, 20% to 25% of them singletons. Germline CDR1 reads SEHNR; CDR2 reads FQNEAQ (reference sequence). The CDR3 is 13 amino acids. Trimming removed 0 bases at V and 1 base at J, with 3 bases between. Points from the study as a whole: A second wave expanding day 15 to 37 was CD4+-biased; contracting clones were balanced. Detection of some responders pre-infection suggested pre-existing cross-reactive memory T cells participated. Contracting CD8+ clones were enriched in EMRA, CD4+ mainly in CM and EM.

Many counts were recorded for this clonotype. Its antigen is unknown. The sample comprised PBMCs or a T cell subset sorted from them (not recorded which). This receptor was taken from an adult woman who had mild COVID-19 (a few samples of this study predate the infection). Cell type and time point are not known. V gene TRBV7-9 combines with J gene TRBJ2-5; D remains ambiguous. The CDR3 DNA sequence: TGTGCCAGCAGCTTAGCGGTCCAAGAGACCCAGTACTTC. Translated, it gives CASSLAVQETQYF.